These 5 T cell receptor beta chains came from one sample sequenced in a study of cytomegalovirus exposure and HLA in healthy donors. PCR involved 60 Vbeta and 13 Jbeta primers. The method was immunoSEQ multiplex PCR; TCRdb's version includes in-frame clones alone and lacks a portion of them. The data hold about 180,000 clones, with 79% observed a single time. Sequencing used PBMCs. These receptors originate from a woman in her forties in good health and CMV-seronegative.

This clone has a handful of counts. The CDR3 is CASRPGQRTYGYTF. CDR3 bases: TGTGCCAGCAGACCGGGACAGAGAACCTATGGCTACACCTTC. The chain uses TRBV6-5 and TRBJ1-2; 7 bases are a match to TRBD1. J lost 4 bases, V lost 6 bases, and 8 bases had no gene match. Germline loops: CDR1 MNHEY, CDR2 SVGAGI. The CDR3 is made up of 14 amino acids.

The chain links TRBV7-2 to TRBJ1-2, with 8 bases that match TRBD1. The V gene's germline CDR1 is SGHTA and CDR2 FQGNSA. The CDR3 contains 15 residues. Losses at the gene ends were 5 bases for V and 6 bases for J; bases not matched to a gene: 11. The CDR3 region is CASSPRTGRFNGYTF. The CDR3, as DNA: TGTGCCAGCAGCCCCCGGACAGGGAGGTTTAATGGCTACACCTTC.

CDR3 DNA: TGCAGCGTTGAAAGACAGGGACGATATGGCTACACCTTC. Translating it yields CSVERQGRYGYTF. The gene calls are TRBV29-1 and TRBJ1-2; 7 nucleotides align to TRBD1. Germline trimming cut 2 bases from V and 5 bases from J; bases unmatched to any gene: 5. CDR1 and CDR2 (germline): SQVTM, ANQGSEA. CDR3 length: 13 residues. The complete variable domain, with remaining parts taken from reference TRBV29-1 and TRBJ1-2, reads SAVISQKPSRDICQRGTSLTIQCQVDSQVTMMFWYRQQPGQSLTLIATANQGSEATYESGFVIDKFPISRPNLTFSTLTVSNMSPEDSSIYLCSVERQGRYGYTFGSGTRLTVV.

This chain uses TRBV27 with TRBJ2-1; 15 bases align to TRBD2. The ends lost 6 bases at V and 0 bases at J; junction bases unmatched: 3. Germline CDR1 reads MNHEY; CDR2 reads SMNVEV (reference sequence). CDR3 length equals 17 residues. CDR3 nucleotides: TGTGCCAGCAGGGGACTAGCGGGGGGTAGCTCCTACAATGAGCAGTTCTTC. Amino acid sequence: CASRGLAGGSSYNEQFF.

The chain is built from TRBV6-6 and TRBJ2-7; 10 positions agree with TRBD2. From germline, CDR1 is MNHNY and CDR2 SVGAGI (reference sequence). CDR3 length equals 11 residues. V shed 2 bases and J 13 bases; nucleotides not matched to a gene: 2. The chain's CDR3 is CASSYGTSAYF. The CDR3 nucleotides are TGTGCCAGCAGTTACGGGACTAGCGCTTACTTC.